This entry is about one TCR beta chain. Sequencing was performed with immunoSEQ multiplex PCR; in TCRdb, only in-frame clones are kept and a portion is missing. In the table there are 210,000 or so clones, 70% to 90% of which are singletons. The data derive from a study of blood T cell repertoires in COVID-19. The V and J ends lost 6 bases and 2 bases respectively, with 17 bases between them. CDR3 length: 16 residues. Germline V gene data show CDR1 as MNHEY and CDR2 as SMNVEV (reference sequence). The V and J genes are TRBV27 and TRBJ2-1; weak D call: TRBD1 (5 bases). This clonotype was sampled from a woman in her late teens or twenties who had recovered from COVID-19. Input material: peripheral blood. The CDR3 loop is CASRYQGGKTYNEQFF. The DNA of the CDR3 is TGTGCCAGCAGGTACCAGGGTGGTAAAACCTACAATGAGCAGTTCTTC.